The sequence of this T cell receptor (beta chain) was determined in a study of blood T cells in healthy people across ages. Combining a sample-barcoded 5' primer with a J-beta primer mix, a second PCR ran for about 7 to 12 cycles. All cDNA molecules were each tagged by a template-switch adaptor with 12 random nucleotides. Using its own MiXCR run on the 5' RACE reads, TCRdb lists one record per CDR3 protein. This table holds about 500,000 distinct CDR3 sequences, under 30% found once. This CDR3 contains 15 residues. In germline, CDR1 is SGHAT, CDR2 FQNNGV. Germline trimming cut 5 bases from V and 7 bases from J; bases unmatched to any gene: 11. Each donor gave 9.5 to 10 milliliters of peripheral blood. These data were likewise used in another study, on T cells of mothers and their children.

This sequence originates from a boy aged 10-17 years in good health. V is TRBV11-2 and J is TRBJ2-5; TRBD1 aligns across 9 bases. Sequences were obtained from blood. The CDR3 DNA is TGTGCCAGCAGCCGGGGACAGGGTTTACCAGGGACCCAGTACTTC. Its translation is CASSRGQGLPGTQYF.